Presented here are 15 T cell receptor beta chains from one specimen sequenced in a study of graft-versus-host responses after intestinal transplantation. These TCRs' antigens remain unknown. TCRdb's copy holds only in-frame clones and misses some; the assay was immunoSEQ multiplex PCR. The sample lists tens of thousands of clones, 85% to 95% occurring once. Sequenced here: unstimulated CD8+ T cells sorted from spleen or lymph node cells, sampled before intestinal transplant. The receptor source for this set is a human donor who received an intestinal transplant.

V is TRBV2 and J is TRBJ2-5, with 7 bases identical to TRBD2. There are 12 residues in the CDR3. In germline, CDR1 is SNHLY, CDR2 FYNNEI. V lost 7 bases to trimming and J lost 3 bases; unmatched junction nucleotides: 2. The DNA for the CDR3 is TGTGCCAGCACAGGGAGGGAAGAGACCCAGTACTTC. Amino acid sequence: CASTGREETQYF.

CDR3 sequence (DNA): TGTGCCAGTAGTATAGCTAGCGGCACAGATACGCAGTATTTT. Its protein product is CASSIASGTDTQYF. The V call is TRBV19, the J call TRBJ2-3, with D perhaps TRBD2 (6 bases). The CDR3 runs 14 residues. V was clipped by 1 base and J by 1 base, with 6 bases between them. Germline lookup yields CDR1 LNHDA and CDR2 SQIVND (reference sequence).

The chain links TRBV11-2 to TRBJ2-5, with TRBD2 matching 8 bases. The CDR3 runs to 15 residues. The germline V gene encodes CDR1 SGHAT and CDR2 FQNNGV. The J segment lost 4 bases and the V segment lost 1 base, leaving 5 bases of the junction unmatched. In DNA form, the CDR3 reads TGTGCCAGCAGCTTAGGGACCGGGACTAGAGAGACCCAGTACTTC. Its translation is CASSLGTGTRETQYF.

The V gene is TRBV27, the J gene TRBJ2-7; D may be TRBD2 (6 bases). V was cut by 3 bases and J by 1 base, with 13 bases left in between. CDR1 is MNHEY and CDR2 is SMNVEV in the germline V gene (reference sequence). This CDR3 has 15 amino acids. CDR3 sequence reads: CASSFSAGISYEQYF. Written as DNA, the CDR3 is TGTGCCAGCAGTTTTTCGGCGGGAATATCCTACGAGCAGTACTTC.

This clone has just one count. J is TRBJ2-1 and V is TRBV4-1; TRBD2 matches 16 bases. CDR3 length: 16 amino acids. The germline gives CDR1 MGHRA, CDR2 YSYEKL. The ends lost 4 bases at V and 6 bases at J; junction bases unmatched: 3. CDR3 protein: CASSPGTSGRANEQFF. CDR3 in DNA: TGCGCCAGCAGCCCCGGGACTAGCGGGAGGGCCAATGAGCAGTTCTTC.

The chain couples TRBV5-4 to TRBJ2-1, with a possible D match to TRBD2 (6 bases). This CDR3 has 16 amino acids. The germline CDR1 and CDR2 sequences are SGHNT and YYREEE (reference sequence). Trimming cost V 1 base and J 2 bases, with 13 bases left between them. This chain's CDR3 is CASSLRTGAPYNEQFF. CDR3 sequence (DNA): TGTGCCAGCAGCTTGAGGACGGGAGCCCCCTACAATGAGCAGTTCTTC.

The chain combines TRBV7-8 with TRBJ2-1, with 12 bases identical to TRBD2. The ends lost 6 bases at V and 4 bases at J; junction bases unmatched: 7. The CDR3 has 16 amino acids. The germline V gene has CDR1 SGHVS and CDR2 FQNEAQ. CDR3 nucleotide sequence: TGTGCCAGCAGACTGACCGGGACTAGCGGGTACAATGAGCAGTTCTTC. This gives the protein CASRLTGTSGYNEQFF.

This clone occurred once. Sequence at one end of the junction differs from germline and may be a read error. The chain has TRBV7-6 and TRBJ2-7, with 10 bases lining up with TRBD2. There are 16 residues in the CDR3. Germline assignment: CDR1 SGHVS and CDR2 FNYEAQ. The CDR3 DNA follows: TGTGCCAGCGGCTTAGCTAGCGGGGGTCTCTCCTACGAGCAGTACTTC. It encodes CASGLASGGLSYEQYF.

This clone was counted a single time. The V call is TRBV6-1, the J call TRBJ1-1; D call uncertain. From germline, CDR1 is MNHNS and CDR2 SASEGT. This CDR3 has 14 amino acids. V gave up 6 bases and J gave up 1 base, with 12 bases separating them. As DNA, the CDR3 is TGTGCCAGCAGCTCTCGGGTCTCGAACACTGAAGCTTTCTTT. Protein sequence: CASSSRVSNTEAFF.

As concerns this clone: The junction shows a germline mismatch at one end, possibly a read error. For the CDR3, the DNA is TGTGCCAGTAGTATTGCATACCCGGACAGGGGGAACGCTGAAGCTTTCTTT. This codes for CASSIAYPDRGNAEAFF. The chain links TRBV19 to TRBJ1-1; 10 bases are shared with TRBD1. Germline V gene lookup returns CDR1 LNHDA and CDR2 SQIVND (reference sequence). CDR3 length: 17 amino acids.

The chain employs TRBV9 and TRBJ1-2, with D uncertain. V lost 0 bases to trimming and J lost 7 bases, with 4 bases between them. Germline CDR1 is SGDLS and CDR2 is YYNGEE. This CDR3 comprises 11 residues. CDR3: CASSVGLGYTF. As DNA, the CDR3 is TGTGCCAGCAGCGTAGGTCTTGGCTACACCTTC.

This chain connects TRBV4-2 to TRBJ1-5, with 9 bases aligning to TRBD1. J gave up 0 bases and V 2 bases, and 17 bases lay outside the gene matches. CDR1 is LGHNA, CDR2 YNFKEQ, per germline. CDR3 size: 21 residues. CDR3 nucleotide sequence: TGTGCCAGCAGCCAAACGCCTGGGGACAGGGATTACTCTTATAGCAATCAGCCCCAGCATTTT. Its translation is CASSQTPGDRDYSYSNQPQHF.

This clone appeared once. The gene calls are TRBV28 and TRBJ2-1; D unresolved. V was pared by 2 bases and J by 5 bases, with 10 bases between. The CDR3 loop spans 14 amino acids. Germline V gene data show CDR1 as MDHEN and CDR2 as SYDVKM. CDR3 coding DNA: TGTGCCAGCAGTTTAGGTACAGACCACAATGAGCAGTTCTTC. Its protein is CASSLGTDHNEQFF.

The rearrangement uses TRBV10-3 and TRBJ2-1; D gene unclear. Germline assignment: CDR1 ENHRY and CDR2 SYGVKD. The CDR3 runs 17 residues. Trimming removed 0 bases from V and 2 bases from J, with 14 bases in between. The CDR3: CAISESVSVAPYNEQFF. For the CDR3, the DNA is TGTGCCATCAGTGAGTCCGTGAGTGTAGCCCCCTACAATGAGCAGTTCTTC.

The chain has TRBV5-1 and TRBJ2-1; TRBD1 might be the D (6 bases). The CDR3 length is 12 residues. In germline, CDR1 is SGHRS, CDR2 YFSETQ. Trimming cost V 2 bases and J 9 bases, with 9 bases left between them. The CDR3 reads CASSLGGVEQFF. As DNA, the CDR3 is TGCGCCAGCAGCTTAGGGGGAGTTGAGCAGTTCTTC. The variable domain in full, with the rest retrieved from reference TRBV5-1 and TRBJ2-1, is KAGVTQTPRYLIKTRGQQVTLSCSPISGHRSVSWYQQTPGQGLQFLFEYFSETQRNKGNFPGRFSGRQFSNSRSEMNVSTLELGDSALYLCASSLGGVEQFFGPGTRLTVL.